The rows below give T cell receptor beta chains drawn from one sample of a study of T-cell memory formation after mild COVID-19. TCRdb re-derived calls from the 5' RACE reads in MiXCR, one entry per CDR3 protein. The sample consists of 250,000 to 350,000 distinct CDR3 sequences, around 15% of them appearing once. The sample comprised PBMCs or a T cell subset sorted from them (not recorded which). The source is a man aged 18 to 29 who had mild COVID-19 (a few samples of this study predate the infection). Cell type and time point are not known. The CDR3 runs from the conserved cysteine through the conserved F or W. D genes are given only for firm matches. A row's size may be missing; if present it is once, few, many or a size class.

TGTGCCACTCCCCGGAAGACTAGCGGGGATTCGTTGAACTTC | CATPRKTSGDSLNF | TRBV7-9 | TRBD2 | NA | TRBJ2-5
TGTGCCACCAGTGATTCGTCCTACGGGACTAGCACAGATACGCAGTATTTT | CATSDSSYGTSTDTQYF | TRBV24-1 | NA | NA | TRBJ2-3
TGTGCCAGCCGGTGGGATTTCTCGACAGATACGCAGTATTTT | CASRWDFSTDTQYF | TRBV5-5 | NA | many | TRBJ2-3
TGTGCCAGCAGCCAAGTGGGGAAAGAGACCCAGTACTTC | CASSQVGKETQYF | TRBV4-2 | NA | NA | TRBJ2-5
TGTGCCAGCAGCTATGTGGAGCGGGGAGCCTACGAGCAGTACTTC | CASSYVERGAYEQYF | TRBV7-9 | TRBD2 | few | TRBJ2-7
TGTGCCAGCAGCGTAGCCGCGGGGGGTCAAGAGACCCAGTACTTC | CASSVAAGGQETQYF | TRBV9 | TRBD2 | few | TRBJ2-5
TGTGCCAGCAGCTTAATAGGGTTAGGCTTCGGAACGAACACTGAAGCTTTCTTT | CASSLIGLGFGTNTEAFF | TRBV7-2 | NA | NA | TRBJ1-1
TGCAGTGCTGGGGGACAGGGGGCAATGTCTCAGCCCCAGCATTTT | CSAGGQGAMSQPQHF | TRBV20-1 | TRBD1 | few | TRBJ1-5
TGCGCCAGCAGCCAAGTCCCCACAGGGAGACCTAACTACGAGCAGTACTTC | CASSQVPTGRPNYEQYF | TRBV4-1 | NA | NA | TRBJ2-7
NA | CASSPFGAEQYF | TRBV18 | NA | NA | TRBJ2-7
TGTGCCAGCAGTGAAGCAGAAGGGACCCAAGAGACCCAGTACTTC | CASSEAEGTQETQYF | TRBV6-1 | NA | many | TRBJ2-5
TGCGCCAGCAGCTTGGGGGGGGGCGCTGAAGCTTTCTTT | CASSLGGGAEAFF | TRBV5-1 | NA | NA | TRBJ1-1
TGCAGCGTCGGGACAGGGCCCGGTCAGCCCCAGCATTTT | CSVGTGPGQPQHF | TRBV29-1 | TRBD1 | NA | TRBJ1-5
NA | CASSPSGTGELFFF | TRBV5-1 | NA | few | TRBJ2-2
TGTGCCAGCAGCTTAACCCGACCCGGGACTAGCGGGGGGAGCACAGATACGCAGTATTTT | CASSLTRPGTSGGSTDTQYF | TRBV7-3 | TRBD2 | many | TRBJ2-3
TGTGCCAGCAGCTTAGATCCAGGGACCTACGAGCAGTACTTC | CASSLDPGTYEQYF | TRBV7-9 | NA | NA | TRBJ2-7
TGTGCCAGCAGCCCTACCGGGACAGGGGAGCAGTACTTC | CASSPTGTGEQYF | TRBV5-4 | TRBD1 | NA | TRBJ2-7
TGTGCCAGCAGCTTAGTTGGGGGGCCGATGGCTGAGCAGTTCTTC | CASSLVGGPMAEQFF | TRBV7-2 | NA | few | TRBJ2-1
TGTGCCAGCAGCTCGGAATGGGTTGGCTCTAGCACAGATACGCAGTATTTT | CASSSEWVGSSTDTQYF | TRBV5-5 | NA | few | TRBJ2-3
TGTGCCAGCAGGTTGCCCGGGGCGCCCTACAATGAGCAGTTCTTC | CASRLPGAPYNEQFF | TRBV5-5 | NA | NA | TRBJ2-1
TGTGCCAGCAGCCACCCCCGAGGGGGGGAGGGGAACTATGGCTACACCTTC | CASSHPRGGEGNYGYTF | TRBV7-9 | NA | NA | TRBJ1-2
TGCGCCAGCAGCCAAGACCTAGCGGCCTCCTACGAGCAGTACTTC | CASSQDLAASYEQYF | TRBV4-3 | TRBD2 | many | TRBJ2-7
TGTGCCAGCAGTTTTAGGCTGTTGAAAGCTTTCTTT | CASSFRLLKAFF | TRBV12-3/TRBV12-4 | NA | few | TRBJ1-1
TGTGCCAGCAGTTACGCAGGGGATTCACCCCTCCACTTT | CASSYAGDSPLHF | TRBV6-5 | NA | NA | TRBJ1-6
TGTGCCAGCACTCAGACAGAGACCACAGATACGCAGTATTTT | CASTQTETTDTQYF | TRBV12-3/TRBV12-4 | NA | few | TRBJ2-3
TGCGCCAGCAGCCAAGATCGGTTGACTAGTATCCTCCCAGATACGCAGTATTTT | CASSQDRLTSILPDTQYF | TRBV4-3 | NA | NA | TRBJ2-3
TGTGCCAGCAGTCCTAGCGGTTCTAGCACAGATACGCAGTATTTT | CASSPSGSSTDTQYF | TRBV12-3/TRBV12-4 | TRBD2 | many | TRBJ2-3
TGCGCCAGCAGCTCCAGGGGGCCGGGCACTGAAGCTTTCTTT | CASSSRGPGTEAFF | TRBV5-1 | TRBD1 | NA | TRBJ1-1
TGTGCCAGCAGCCCGGGGACAGGGGGCTCTCAGTACTTC | CASSPGTGGSQYF | TRBV3-1 | TRBD1 | few | TRBJ2-4
TGTGCCAGCAGTCTCCCCGGACAGGCCACAGATACGCAGTATTTT | CASSLPGQATDTQYF | TRBV27 | TRBD1 | many | TRBJ2-3
TGTGCCAGCAGTTACGATGGGGGAGACAATCAGCCCCAGCATTTT | CASSYDGGDNQPQHF | TRBV6-5 | NA | few | TRBJ1-5
TGCAGTGCTAGAGGGCAGCGGGGGGGACAAGAGACCCAGTACTTC | CSARGQRGGQETQYF | TRBV20-1 | TRBD2 | once | TRBJ2-5
TGTGCCAGCAGCCCCTTGGGGGGCCGCTTCTACAATGAGCAGTTCTTC | CASSPLGGRFYNEQFF | TRBV6-2/TRBV6-3 | NA | few | TRBJ2-1
TGTGCCAGCAGGTCTCCGGGACAGGGGAGCTCCTACGAGCAGTACTTC | CASRSPGQGSSYEQYF | TRBV6-6 | TRBD1 | NA | TRBJ2-7
TGTGCCAGCAGCCCGAGGTGGATGATGAGCGATGAGCAGTTCTTC | CASSPRWMMSDEQFF | TRBV6-2/TRBV6-3 | NA | NA | TRBJ2-1
TGTGCCAGCAGTCGACTAGCGGACTCCACAGATACGCAGTATTTT | CASSRLADSTDTQYF | TRBV5-4 | TRBD2 | NA | TRBJ2-3
TGTGCCAGCAGTACGAGGGTCGATCAGCCCCAGCATTTT | CASSTRVDQPQHF | TRBV27 | NA | NA | TRBJ1-5
TGTGCCAGCAGTTTTGGGCAGGGCCCCAATGAGCAGTTCTTC | CASSFGQGPNEQFF | TRBV28 | NA | NA | TRBJ2-1
TGCGCCAGCAGCTTCGACAGCCACACTGAAGCTTTCTTT | CASSFDSHTEAFF | TRBV5-1 | NA | NA | TRBJ1-1
TGTGCCAGCAGCACCAGCGGGGGGGCCGGTGAGCAGTTCTTC | CASSTSGGAGEQFF | TRBV7-2 | TRBD2 | many | TRBJ2-1
TGCGCCAGCACCCTGGAGAGTACCACAGATACGCAGTATTTT | CASTLESTTDTQYF | TRBV5-1 | NA | few | TRBJ2-3
TGCGCCAGCAGCCAAGGTATCCCCAACAATGAGCAGTTCTTC | CASSQGIPNNEQFF | TRBV4-3 | NA | many | TRBJ2-1
TGTGCCAGCAGCCAACGAGGGGGGGGCTGGGGAAATTCACCCCTCCACTTT | CASSQRGGGWGNSPLHF | TRBV7-2 | NA | few | TRBJ1-6
TGCGCCAGCAGCCCCAGGGGTAGCGCCGGGGAGCTGTTTTTT | CASSPRGSAGELFF | TRBV4-1 | NA | few | TRBJ2-2
TGTGCCAGCAGCAACCCCGGGAACTCTGGAAACACCATATATTTT | CASSNPGNSGNTIYF | TRBV7-9 | NA | NA | TRBJ1-3
TGCAGTGCTAGAGTCGCCAGTTCCTACGAGCAGTACTTC | CSARVASSYEQYF | TRBV20-1 | NA | NA | TRBJ2-7
TGTGCCAGCAGCAAACGGGCGACAGATTTTATGAACACTGAAGCTTTCTTT | CASSKRATDFMNTEAFF | TRBV7-9 | NA | NA | TRBJ1-1
TGTGCCAGCAGCCGCGGGGGGGCCTCCCAAGAGACCCAGTACTTC | CASSRGGASQETQYF | TRBV7-9 | TRBD2 | NA | TRBJ2-5
TGTGCCAGCAGTGACCGACGGGGGGCCTACGAGCAGTACTTC | CASSDRRGAYEQYF | TRBV6-6 | TRBD2 | few | TRBJ2-7
TGTGCCAGCAGTTACGAGCGGCAAGGACTCCAAGAGACCCAGTACTTC | CASSYERQGLQETQYF | TRBV6-2/TRBV6-3 | NA | few | TRBJ2-5
TGTGCCAGCAGCCTGCCCGTCCAAGAGACCCAGTACTTC | CASSLPVQETQYF | TRBV7-2 | NA | NA | TRBJ2-5
TGTGCCAGCAGTTTACCCCGGGACAGGGGTACTGAAGCTTTCTTT | CASSLPRDRGTEAFF | TRBV12-3/TRBV12-4 | TRBD1 | few | TRBJ1-1
TGTGCCATCAGTGCAGACAAGCTGTGGACCCAGTACTTC | CAISADKLWTQYF | TRBV10-3 | NA | NA | TRBJ2-5
TGCGCCAGCAGCCAATGGAACGGGCTGCGCTCAGATACGCAGTATTTT | CASSQWNGLRSDTQYF | TRBV4-3 | NA | few | TRBJ2-3
TGCGCCAGCAGCCAACTCCGTTTGGGACAGGGGGATGAAAAACTGTTTTTT | CASSQLRLGQGDEKLFF | TRBV4-1 | TRBD1 | few | TRBJ1-4
TGCGCCAGCAGCCGAGGGACCCTCTCTTGGGTGACCCGGGCGTCCATTGAGCAGTTCTTC | CASSRGTLSWVTRASIEQFF | TRBV5-1 | NA | few | TRBJ2-1
TGCGCCAGCAGCTTGGAAGGTAGCGGGGCCGGGAATGAGCAGTTCTTC | CASSLEGSGAGNEQFF | TRBV5-1 | TRBD2 | NA | TRBJ2-1
TGTGCCAGCAGCTACGGACAGTCCCAAGAGACCCAGTACTTC | CASSYGQSQETQYF | TRBV7-9 | NA | many | TRBJ2-5
TGCGCCAGCAGCCAAGAGGACTTACCGGATGAGCAGTTCTTC | CASSQEDLPDEQFF | TRBV4-1 | NA | NA | TRBJ2-1